The rows below give T cell receptor beta chains drawn from one sample of a study of T cell responses to AZD1222 COVID-19 vaccine. The repertoire was sequenced with immunoSEQ multiplex PCR; TCRdb's copy has only in-frame clones and lacks some. This repertoire shows about 180,000 clones, just over 85% found once; its top ten account for roughly 12%. This sample comprised peripheral blood, obtained 28 days after the second AZD1222 dose. These TCRs come from an adult who received the AZD1222 COVID-19 vaccine. Both conserved end residues are part of each CDR3. Each record gives: V gene, clone size, J gene, D gene, CDR3 protein, CDR3 DNA. A D gene is named only where the DNA matches it firmly. Size is omitted from some rows. Given values are once, few, many or a class for expanded clones.

V gene: TRBV19
clone size: once
J gene: TRBJ1-6
D gene: TRBD1
CDR3 protein: CASSGQGGSPLHF
CDR3 DNA: TGTGCCAGTAGTGGACAGGGGGGTTCACCCCTCCACTTT

V gene: TRBV28
clone size: -
J gene: TRBJ2-3
D gene: TRBD1
CDR3 protein: CASSQSGQGPFYF
CDR3 DNA: TGTGCCAGCAGTCAATCTGGACAGGGGCCGTTTTATTTT

V gene: TRBV5-5
clone size: -
J gene: TRBJ2-1
D gene: TRBD1
CDR3 protein: CASSLMRGQVREQFF
CDR3 DNA: TGTGCCAGCAGCTTGATGAGGGGGCAAGTACGTGAGCAGTTCTTC

V gene: TRBV5-6
clone size: once
J gene: TRBJ1-5
D gene: TRBD1
CDR3 protein: CASSHGQGAKSNQPQHF
CDR3 DNA: TGTGCCAGCAGCCATGGTCAGGGGGCGAAAAGCAATCAGCCCCAGCATTTT

V gene: TRBV7-9
clone size: -
J gene: TRBJ1-1
D gene: -
CDR3 protein: CASSTTGDHTEAFF
CDR3 DNA: TGTGCCAGCAGTACCACCGGGGACCACACTGAAGCTTTCTTT

V gene: TRBV19
clone size: -
J gene: TRBJ1-5
D gene: TRBD1
CDR3 protein: CASSIRDSQPQHF
CDR3 DNA: TGTGCCAGTAGTATACGGGACAGTCAGCCCCAGCATTTT

V gene: TRBV7-2
clone size: -
J gene: TRBJ2-7
D gene: TRBD1
CDR3 protein: CASSLDRGPYEQYF
CDR3 DNA: TGTGCCAGCAGCTTGGACAGGGGGCCCTACGAGCAGTACTTC

V gene: TRBV6-5
clone size: -
J gene: TRBJ2-5
D gene: -
CDR3 protein: CASRWTVYQETQYF
CDR3 DNA: TGTGCCAGCAGGTGGACAGTGTACCAAGAGACCCAGTACTTC

V gene: TRBV2
clone size: -
J gene: TRBJ2-7
D gene: -
CDR3 protein: CASSVRFHEQYF
CDR3 DNA: TGTGCCAGCAGTGTAAGGTTCCACGAGCAGTACTTC

V gene: TRBV19
clone size: -
J gene: TRBJ2-3
D gene: TRBD2
CDR3 protein: CASSILAGALTDTQYF
CDR3 DNA: TGTGCCAGTAGTATTTTAGCGGGGGCCCTCACAGATACGCAGTATTTT

V gene: TRBV6-2/TRBV6-3
clone size: once
J gene: TRBJ2-5
D gene: TRBD1
CDR3 protein: CASSYGTGSQETQYF
CDR3 DNA: TGTGCCAGCAGTTATGGGACAGGGAGCCAAGAGACCCAGTACTTC

V gene: TRBV27
clone size: -
J gene: TRBJ1-5
D gene: TRBD1
CDR3 protein: CASSATRGRNQPQHF
CDR3 DNA: TGTGCCAGCAGTGCAACCAGGGGGCGCAATCAGCCCCAGCATTTT

V gene: TRBV7-8
clone size: -
J gene: TRBJ2-2
D gene: -
CDR3 protein: CASTTMGGLRFSNTGELFF
CDR3 DNA: TGTGCCAGCACCACAATGGGCGGATTACGGTTCTCGAACACCGGGGAGCTGTTTTTT

V gene: TRBV6-5
clone size: -
J gene: TRBJ2-1
D gene: -
CDR3 protein: CASSYGHEQFF
CDR3 DNA: TGTGCCAGCAGTTACGGGCATGAGCAGTTCTTC

V gene: TRBV2
clone size: -
J gene: TRBJ2-1
D gene: -
CDR3 protein: CASSEGTYHEQFF
CDR3 DNA: TGTGCCAGCAGTGAAGGGACTTACCATGAGCAGTTCTTC

V gene: TRBV18
clone size: -
J gene: TRBJ1-6
D gene: TRBD1
CDR3 protein: CASSPSDRDNSPLHF
CDR3 DNA: TGTGCCAGCTCACCTTCGGACAGGGATAATTCACCCCTCCACTTT

V gene: TRBV6-4
clone size: -
J gene: TRBJ2-7
D gene: -
CDR3 protein: CASSVWIQGTYEQYF
CDR3 DNA: TGTGCCAGCAGTGTTTGGATCCAGGGGACCTACGAGCAGTACTTC

V gene: TRBV12-3/TRBV12-4
clone size: -
J gene: TRBJ2-2
D gene: -
CDR3 protein: CATYPGAGELFF
CDR3 DNA: TGTGCCACCTACCCCGGGGCCGGGGAGCTGTTTTTT

V gene: TRBV5-1
clone size: -
J gene: TRBJ1-2
D gene: -
CDR3 protein: CASSLGQPDGYTF
CDR3 DNA: TGCGCCAGCAGCTTGGGACAGCCAGATGGCTACACCTTC

V gene: TRBV19
clone size: few
J gene: TRBJ1-1
D gene: TRBD1
CDR3 protein: CASRGQLNTEAFF
CDR3 DNA: TGTGCCAGTAGGGGACAGTTGAACACTGAAGCTTTCTTT

V gene: TRBV5-4
clone size: -
J gene: TRBJ2-6
D gene: TRBD1
CDR3 protein: CASSLGQGRSGANVLTF
CDR3 DNA: TGTGCCAGCAGCTTGGGACAGGGGCGCTCTGGGGCCAACGTCCTGACTTTC

V gene: TRBV12-3/TRBV12-4
clone size: -
J gene: TRBJ1-1
D gene: -
CDR3 protein: CASSPGNTEAFF
CDR3 DNA: TGTGCCAGCAGTCCGGGCAACACTGAAGCTTTCTTT

V gene: TRBV4-3
clone size: -
J gene: TRBJ2-7
D gene: TRBD2
CDR3 protein: CASSQAPGLANTYEQYF
CDR3 DNA: TGCGCCAGCAGCCAAGCCCCGGGACTAGCGAATACCTACGAGCAGTACTTC

V gene: TRBV6-5
clone size: -
J gene: TRBJ2-1
D gene: TRBD2
CDR3 protein: CASSRTSGGWGEQFF
CDR3 DNA: TGTGCCAGCAGTCGGACTAGCGGGGGGTGGGGTGAGCAGTTCTTC

V gene: TRBV19
clone size: -
J gene: TRBJ2-4
D gene: -
CDR3 protein: CASSMVGDPGRTNIQYF
CDR3 DNA: TGTGCCAGTAGTATGGTAGGCGATCCGGGAAGAACTAACATTCAGTACTTC

V gene: TRBV3-1/TRBV3-2
clone size: -
J gene: TRBJ1-1
D gene: -
CDR3 protein: CASSTLQGGTEAFF
CDR3 DNA: TGTGCCAGCAGCACCTTACAGGGTGGCACTGAAGCTTTCTTT

V gene: TRBV6-5
clone size: -
J gene: TRBJ2-5
D gene: TRBD1
CDR3 protein: CAREKDRVYQETQYF
CDR3 DNA: TGCGCGAGGGAAAAAGACAGGGTTTACCAAGAGACCCAGTACTTC

V gene: TRBV6-5
clone size: -
J gene: TRBJ2-1
D gene: TRBD1
CDR3 protein: CASSKPQGALNEQFF
CDR3 DNA: TGTGCCAGCAGTAAGCCACAGGGGGCCCTCAATGAGCAGTTCTTC

V gene: TRBV18
clone size: -
J gene: TRBJ1-2
D gene: -
CDR3 protein: CASSRSGGEGSYTF
CDR3 DNA: TGTGCCAGCTCACGATCTGGGGGAGAAGGGAGCTACACCTTC

V gene: TRBV11-2
clone size: -
J gene: TRBJ2-1
D gene: -
CDR3 protein: CASSLEGPRRNEQFF
CDR3 DNA: TGTGCCAGCAGCTTAGAAGGTCCCCGGAGAAATGAGCAGTTCTTC

V gene: TRBV3-1/TRBV3-2
clone size: -
J gene: TRBJ1-5
D gene: -
CDR3 protein: CASSQDVGGNQPQHF
CDR3 DNA: TGTGCCAGCAGCCAAGACGTGGGGGGGAATCAGCCCCAGCATTTT

V gene: TRBV7-8
clone size: -
J gene: TRBJ2-3
D gene: -
CDR3 protein: CASSNVLRGRVTDTQYF
CDR3 DNA: TGTGCCAGCAGCAATGTCCTCAGGGGCAGAGTCACAGATACGCAGTATTTT

V gene: TRBV21-1
clone size: -
J gene: TRBJ1-4
D gene: -
CDR3 protein: CASSKSGQGATNEKLFF
CDR3 DNA: TGTGCCAGCAGCAAATCGGGTCAGGGGGCCACTAATGAAAAACTGTTTTTT

V gene: TRBV6-1
clone size: -
J gene: TRBJ1-4
D gene: -
CDR3 protein: CASSEAWGKTNEKLFF
CDR3 DNA: TGTGCCAGCAGTGAAGCGTGGGGAAAAACTAATGAAAAACTGTTTTTT

V gene: TRBV10-3
clone size: once
J gene: TRBJ1-4
D gene: -
CDR3 protein: CAIQSEFTAELFF
CDR3 DNA: TGTGCCATCCAATCTGAATTTACGGCGGAACTGTTTTTT

V gene: TRBV19
clone size: -
J gene: TRBJ1-1
D gene: TRBD1
CDR3 protein: CASSIGQGGTEAFF
CDR3 DNA: TGTGCCAGTAGTATAGGACAGGGTGGAACTGAAGCTTTCTTT

V gene: TRBV7-9
clone size: once
J gene: TRBJ2-2
D gene: TRBD1
CDR3 protein: CASSAGTDFGELFF
CDR3 DNA: TGTGCCAGCAGCGCCGGGACAGATTTCGGGGAGCTGTTTTTT

V gene: TRBV4-1
clone size: -
J gene: TRBJ1-5
D gene: -
CDR3 protein: CASSQGVNQPQHF
CDR3 DNA: TGCGCCAGCAGCCAAGGAGTTAATCAGCCCCAGCATTTT

V gene: TRBV7-3
clone size: -
J gene: TRBJ1-6
D gene: -
CDR3 protein: CASSSAGGASPLHF
CDR3 DNA: TGTGCCAGCAGCTCCGCGGGGGGTGCCTCACCCCTCCACTTT

V gene: TRBV6-5
clone size: -
J gene: TRBJ1-5
D gene: TRBD1
CDR3 protein: CASRGQGINQPQHF
CDR3 DNA: TGTGCCAGCAGGGGACAGGGAATTAATCAGCCCCAGCATTTT

V gene: TRBV19
clone size: -
J gene: TRBJ2-1
D gene: TRBD2
CDR3 protein: CASSRLAGLKEQFF
CDR3 DNA: TGTGCCAGTAGTCGCCTAGCGGGGTTAAAGGAGCAGTTCTTC

V gene: TRBV6-1
clone size: -
J gene: TRBJ2-1
D gene: -
CDR3 protein: CASSEQPTPRNEQFF
CDR3 DNA: TGTGCCAGCAGTGAACAGCCCACCCCTCGTAATGAGCAGTTCTTC

V gene: TRBV6-2/TRBV6-3
clone size: -
J gene: TRBJ1-2
D gene: -
CDR3 protein: CASSRRGGGYTF
CDR3 DNA: TGTGCCAGCAGTAGACGGGGTGGTGGCTACACCTTC

V gene: TRBV6-5
clone size: -
J gene: TRBJ1-3
D gene: -
CDR3 protein: CASSRGTGNTIYF
CDR3 DNA: TGTGCCAGCAGTCGGGGAACTGGAAACACCATATATTTT

V gene: TRBV5-6
clone size: -
J gene: TRBJ1-1
D gene: -
CDR3 protein: CASSANQAIRAFF
CDR3 DNA: TGTGCCAGCAGCGCGAATCAGGCTATTCGAGCTTTCTTT

V gene: TRBV6-6
clone size: -
J gene: TRBJ1-6
D gene: -
CDR3 protein: CASSLQGIALGSYNSPLHF
CDR3 DNA: TGTGCCAGCAGTCTACAGGGAATCGCATTAGGGTCCTATAATTCACCCCTCCACTTT

V gene: TRBV5-4
clone size: -
J gene: TRBJ1-1
D gene: -
CDR3 protein: CASSIEPGLGTEAFF
CDR3 DNA: TGTGCCAGCAGCATCGAACCGGGACTAGGCACTGAAGCTTTCTTT

V gene: TRBV6-2/TRBV6-3
clone size: -
J gene: TRBJ1-2
D gene: TRBD1
CDR3 protein: CASTPDREGGYTF
CDR3 DNA: TGTGCCAGCACCCCGGACAGGGAGGGAGGCTACACCTTC

V gene: TRBV9
clone size: -
J gene: TRBJ2-2
D gene: TRBD2
CDR3 protein: CASSVGRGLAGTTGELFF
CDR3 DNA: TGTGCCAGCAGCGTAGGGAGGGGACTAGCGGGGACCACCGGGGAGCTGTTTTTT

V gene: TRBV7-8
clone size: -
J gene: TRBJ1-2
D gene: -
CDR3 protein: CASSFRATNRYGYTF
CDR3 DNA: TGTGCCAGCAGCTTTAGAGCGACAAATCGTTATGGCTACACCTTC

V gene: TRBV28
clone size: -
J gene: TRBJ2-7
D gene: -
CDR3 protein: CASSSPGIYEQYF
CDR3 DNA: TGTGCCAGCAGTTCCCCGGGGATCTACGAGCAGTACTTC

V gene: TRBV3-1/TRBV3-2
clone size: -
J gene: TRBJ1-2
D gene: -
CDR3 protein: CASSQVRAGGNNGYTF
CDR3 DNA: TGTGCCAGCAGCCAAGTTAGGGCCGGAGGGAACAATGGCTACACCTTC

V gene: TRBV5-1
clone size: -
J gene: TRBJ2-7
D gene: TRBD1
CDR3 protein: CASSFTGAFSYEQYF
CDR3 DNA: TGCGCCAGCAGTTTCACAGGGGCTTTCTCCTACGAGCAGTACTTC

V gene: TRBV20-1
clone size: -
J gene: TRBJ2-3
D gene: -
CDR3 protein: CSALTDTQYF
CDR3 DNA: TGCAGTGCTCTAACGGATACGCAGTATTTT